The subject of this entry is one TCR beta chain. The antigen is unknown. Germline V gives CDR1 SGHNT, CDR2 YYREEE (reference sequence). The CDR3 sequence is 15 residues long. The ends were cut back, 4 bases at V and 9 bases at J, with 17 bases in the middle. The protocol was immunoSEQ multiplex PCR, while the TCRdb copy is restricted to in-frame clones and leaves out a portion. This sample has about 1 million clones; more than 60% occur once, and the top ten carry about 1.5%. This sample is part of a study of shared clonotypes between healthy human individuals. Findings and caveats of the study: In having few donors, the study represented limited genetic and exposure-history diversity.

This TCR was recovered from a man between 18 and 29 years old in good health. The sequenced material came from memory CD4+ T cells sorted from blood. Subset meaning: CD45RA-negative fraction. J is TRBJ1-6 and V is TRBV5-4; D may be TRBD1 (5 bases). This CDR3 reads CASSPAGGVGSPLHF. The CDR3 DNA sequence: TGTGCCAGCAGCCCCGCGGGGGGGGTGGGTTCACCCCTCCACTTT.